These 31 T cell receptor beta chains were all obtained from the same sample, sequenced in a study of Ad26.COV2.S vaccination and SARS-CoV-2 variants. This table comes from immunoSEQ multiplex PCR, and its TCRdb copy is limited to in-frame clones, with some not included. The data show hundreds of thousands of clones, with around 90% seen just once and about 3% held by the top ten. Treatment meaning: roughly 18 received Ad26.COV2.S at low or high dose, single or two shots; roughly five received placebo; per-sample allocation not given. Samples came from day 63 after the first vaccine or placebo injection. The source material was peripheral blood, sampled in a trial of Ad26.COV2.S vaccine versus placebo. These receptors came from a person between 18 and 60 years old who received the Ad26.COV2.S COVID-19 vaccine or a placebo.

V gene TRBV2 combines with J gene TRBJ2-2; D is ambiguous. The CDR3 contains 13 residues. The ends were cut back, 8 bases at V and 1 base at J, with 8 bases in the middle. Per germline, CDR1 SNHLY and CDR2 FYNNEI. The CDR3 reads CASQEQNTGELFF. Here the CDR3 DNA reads TGTGCCAGCCAGGAACAGAACACCGGGGAGCTGTTTTTT.

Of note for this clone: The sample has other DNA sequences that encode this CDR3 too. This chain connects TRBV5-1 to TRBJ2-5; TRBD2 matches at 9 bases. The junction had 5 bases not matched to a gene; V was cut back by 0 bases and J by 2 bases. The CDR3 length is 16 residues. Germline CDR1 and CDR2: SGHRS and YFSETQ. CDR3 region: CASSLEAGGPQETQYF. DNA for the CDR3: TGCGCCAGCAGCTTGGAAGCGGGGGGCCCTCAAGAGACCCAGTACTTC.

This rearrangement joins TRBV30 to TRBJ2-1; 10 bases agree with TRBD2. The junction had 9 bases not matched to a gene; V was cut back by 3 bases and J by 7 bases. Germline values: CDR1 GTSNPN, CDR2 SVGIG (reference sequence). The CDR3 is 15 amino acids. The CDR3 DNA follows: TGTGCCTGGAGGCGGGGGAGCGGGGGGGCGAATGAGCAGTTCTTC. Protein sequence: CAWRRGSGGANEQFF.

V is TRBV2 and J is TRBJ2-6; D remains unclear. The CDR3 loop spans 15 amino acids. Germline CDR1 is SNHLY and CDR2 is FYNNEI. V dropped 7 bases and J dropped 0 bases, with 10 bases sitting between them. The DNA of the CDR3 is TGTGCCAGCACCCGTTTCAGCTCTGGGGCCAACGTCCTGACTTTC. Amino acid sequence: CASTRFSSGANVLTF.

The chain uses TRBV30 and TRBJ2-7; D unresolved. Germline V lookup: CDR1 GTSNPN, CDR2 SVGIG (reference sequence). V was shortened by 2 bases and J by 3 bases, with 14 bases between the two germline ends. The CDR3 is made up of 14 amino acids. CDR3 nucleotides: TGTGCCTGGAGTCAAGGTCCAGGCGTCTACGAGCAGTACTTC. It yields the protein CAWSQGPGVYEQYF.

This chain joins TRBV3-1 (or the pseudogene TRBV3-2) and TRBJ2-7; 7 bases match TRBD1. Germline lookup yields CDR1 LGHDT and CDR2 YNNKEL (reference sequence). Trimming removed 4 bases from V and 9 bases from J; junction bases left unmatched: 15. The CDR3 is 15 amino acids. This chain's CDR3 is CASSPRTGNGPRQYF. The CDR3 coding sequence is TGTGCCAGCAGCCCAAGGACAGGTAACGGTCCAAGGCAGTACTTC.

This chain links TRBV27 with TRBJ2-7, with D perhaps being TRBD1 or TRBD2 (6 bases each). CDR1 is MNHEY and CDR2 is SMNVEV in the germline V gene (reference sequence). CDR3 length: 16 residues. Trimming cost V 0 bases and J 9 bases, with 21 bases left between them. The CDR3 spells CASSLSRIADSLGQYF. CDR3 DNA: TGTGCCAGCAGTTTATCGAGAATAGCGGACAGCCTGGGGCAGTACTTC.

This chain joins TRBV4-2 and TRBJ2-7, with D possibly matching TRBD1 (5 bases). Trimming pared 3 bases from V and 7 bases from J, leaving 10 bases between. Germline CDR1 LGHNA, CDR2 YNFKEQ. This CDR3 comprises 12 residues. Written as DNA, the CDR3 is TGTGCCAGCAGCCACGTCGCAGGGGAGCAGTACTTC. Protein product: CASSHVAGEQYF.

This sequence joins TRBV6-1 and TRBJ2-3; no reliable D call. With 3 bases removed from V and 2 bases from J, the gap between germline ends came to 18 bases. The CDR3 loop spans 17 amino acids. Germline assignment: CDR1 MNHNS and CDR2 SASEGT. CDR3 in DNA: TGTGCCAGCAGTGAGCTCCCCGGCAGGTCCCTCACAGATACGCAGTATTTT. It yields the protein CASSELPGRSLTDTQYF.

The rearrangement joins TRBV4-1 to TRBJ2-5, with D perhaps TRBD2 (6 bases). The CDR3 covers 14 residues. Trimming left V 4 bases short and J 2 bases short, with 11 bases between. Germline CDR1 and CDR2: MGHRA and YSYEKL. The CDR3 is CASSPLGGQETQYF. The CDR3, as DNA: TGCGCCAGCAGCCCCTTGGGGGGTCAAGAGACCCAGTACTTC.

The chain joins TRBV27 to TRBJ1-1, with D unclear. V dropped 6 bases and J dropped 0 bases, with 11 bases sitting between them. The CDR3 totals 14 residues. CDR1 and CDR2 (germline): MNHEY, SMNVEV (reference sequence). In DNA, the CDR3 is TGTGCCAGCAGCCTACTTCCGTTGAACACTGAAGCTTTCTTT. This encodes CASSLLPLNTEAFF.

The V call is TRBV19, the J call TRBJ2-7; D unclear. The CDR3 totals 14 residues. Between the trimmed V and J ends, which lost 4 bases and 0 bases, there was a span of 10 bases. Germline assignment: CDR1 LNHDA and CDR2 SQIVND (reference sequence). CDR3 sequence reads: CASSTRVASYEQYF. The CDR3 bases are TGTGCCAGTAGTACACGAGTCGCCTCCTACGAGCAGTACTTC.

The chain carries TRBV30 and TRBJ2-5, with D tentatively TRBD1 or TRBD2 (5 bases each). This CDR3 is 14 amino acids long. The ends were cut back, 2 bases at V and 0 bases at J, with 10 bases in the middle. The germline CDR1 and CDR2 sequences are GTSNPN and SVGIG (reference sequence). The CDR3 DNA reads TGTGCCTGGAGTCCGGGACGTTACCAAGAGACCCAGTACTTC. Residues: CAWSPGRYQETQYF.

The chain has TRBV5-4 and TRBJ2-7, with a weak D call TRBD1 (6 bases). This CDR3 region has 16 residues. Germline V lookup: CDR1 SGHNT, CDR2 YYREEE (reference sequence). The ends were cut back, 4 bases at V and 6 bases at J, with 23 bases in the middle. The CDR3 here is CASSPPTQQGGTEQYF. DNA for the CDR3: TGTGCCAGCAGCCCCCCTACTCAGCAAGGGGGTACCGAGCAGTACTTC.

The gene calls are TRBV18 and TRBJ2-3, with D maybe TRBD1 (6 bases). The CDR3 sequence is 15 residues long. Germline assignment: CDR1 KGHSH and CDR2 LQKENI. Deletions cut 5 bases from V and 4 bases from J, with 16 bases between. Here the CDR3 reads CASSKDRTSADTQYF. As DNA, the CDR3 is TGTGCCAGCTCAAAGGACAGAACAAGCGCAGATACGCAGTATTTT.

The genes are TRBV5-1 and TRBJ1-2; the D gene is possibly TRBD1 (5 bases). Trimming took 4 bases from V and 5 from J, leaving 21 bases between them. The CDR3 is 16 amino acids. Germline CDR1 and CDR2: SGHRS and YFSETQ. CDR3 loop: CASSKTDSPQGYGYTF. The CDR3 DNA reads TGCGCCAGCAGCAAAACCGACAGTCCCCAAGGATATGGCTACACCTTC.

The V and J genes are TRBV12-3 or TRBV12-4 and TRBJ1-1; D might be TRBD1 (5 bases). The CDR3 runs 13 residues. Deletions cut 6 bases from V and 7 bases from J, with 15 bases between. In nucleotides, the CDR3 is TGTGCCAGCAGAACCCGACGGGACCGTGAAGCTTTCTTT. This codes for CASRTRRDREAFF.

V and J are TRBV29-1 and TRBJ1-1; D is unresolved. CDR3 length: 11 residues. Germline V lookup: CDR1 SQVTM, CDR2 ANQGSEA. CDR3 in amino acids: CTVNEQYRAFF. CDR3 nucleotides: TGCACCGTAAATGAACAGTACCGAGCTTTCTTT. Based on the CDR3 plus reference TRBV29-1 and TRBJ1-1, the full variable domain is SAVISQKPSRDICQRGTSLTIQCQVDSQVTMMFWYRQQPGQSLTLIATANQGSEATYESGFVIDKFPISRPNLTFSTLTVSNMSPEDSSIYLCTVNEQYRAFFGQGTRLTVV.

CDR3 sequence: CASSAGGLYNEQFF. The CDR3 DNA reads TGTGCCAGCAGCGCGGGGGGGCTGTACAATGAGCAGTTCTTC. The chain is built from TRBV13 and TRBJ2-1; 9 bases fit TRBD2. Germline loops: CDR1 PRHDT, CDR2 FYEKMQ (reference sequence). This CDR3 is 14 amino acids long. The V segment lost 5 bases and the J segment 4 bases; nucleotides outside the gene matches: 3.

CDR3 coding DNA: TGTGCCAGCAGCAATAGGGCCGGGGATGGCTACACCTTC. Translation: CASSNRAGDGYTF. The chain links TRBV7-8 to TRBJ1-2; D remains ambiguous. This CDR3 comprises 13 residues. The germline gives CDR1 SGHVS, CDR2 FQNEAQ. Trimming stripped 5 bases from V and 6 bases from J, with 13 bases between.

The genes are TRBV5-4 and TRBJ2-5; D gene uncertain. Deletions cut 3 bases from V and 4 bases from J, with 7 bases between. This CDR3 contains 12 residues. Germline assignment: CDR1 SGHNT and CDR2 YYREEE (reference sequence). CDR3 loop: CASSSRPETQYF. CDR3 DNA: TGTGCCAGCAGCTCAAGGCCAGAGACCCAGTACTTC. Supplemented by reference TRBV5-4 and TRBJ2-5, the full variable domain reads ETGVTQSPTHLIKTRGQQVTLRCSSQSGHNTVSWYQQALGQGPQFIFQYYREEENGRGNFPPRFSGLQFPNYSSELNVNALELDDSALYLCASSSRPETQYFGPGTRLLVL.

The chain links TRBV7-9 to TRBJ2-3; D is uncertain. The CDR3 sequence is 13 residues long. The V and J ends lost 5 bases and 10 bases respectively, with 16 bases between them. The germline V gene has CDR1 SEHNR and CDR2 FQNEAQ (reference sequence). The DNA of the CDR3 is TGTGCCAGCAGCGACCCGGGTTCGAGGCCGCAGTATTTT. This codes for CASSDPGSRPQYF.

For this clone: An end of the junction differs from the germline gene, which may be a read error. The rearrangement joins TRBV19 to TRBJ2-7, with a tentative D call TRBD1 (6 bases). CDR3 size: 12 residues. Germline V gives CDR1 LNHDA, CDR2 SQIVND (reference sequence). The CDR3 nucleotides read TGTGCCAGTAGTTTAGAAGGGGGCGAGCAGTACTTC. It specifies CASSLEGGEQYF.

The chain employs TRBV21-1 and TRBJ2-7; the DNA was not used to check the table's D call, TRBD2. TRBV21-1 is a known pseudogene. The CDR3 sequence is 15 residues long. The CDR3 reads CASNPRLGLVYEQYF. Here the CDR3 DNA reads TGTGCCAGCAACCCCCGGTTGGGACTAGTCTACGAGCAGTACTTC.

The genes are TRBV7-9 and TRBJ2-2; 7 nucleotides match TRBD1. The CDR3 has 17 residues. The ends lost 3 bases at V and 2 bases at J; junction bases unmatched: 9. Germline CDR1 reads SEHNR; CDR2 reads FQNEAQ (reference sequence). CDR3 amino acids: CASSFVGQASNTGELFF. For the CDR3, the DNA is TGTGCCAGCAGCTTCGTCGGACAGGCTAGCAACACCGGGGAGCTGTTTTTT.

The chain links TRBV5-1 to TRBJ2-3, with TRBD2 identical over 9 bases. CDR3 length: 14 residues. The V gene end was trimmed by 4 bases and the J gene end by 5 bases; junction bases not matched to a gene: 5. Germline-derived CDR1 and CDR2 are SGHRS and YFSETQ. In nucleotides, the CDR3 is TGCGCCAGCAGCGGCGGGGGGGCGGAAGATACGCAGTATTTT. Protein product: CASSGGGAEDTQYF.

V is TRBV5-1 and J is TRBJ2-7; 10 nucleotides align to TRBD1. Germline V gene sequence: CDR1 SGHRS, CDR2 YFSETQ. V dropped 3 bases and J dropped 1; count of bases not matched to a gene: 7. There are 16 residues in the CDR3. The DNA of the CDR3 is TGCGCCAGCAGCTGGGACCGGGACAGGGGATCCTACGAGCAGTACTTC. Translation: CASSWDRDRGSYEQYF.

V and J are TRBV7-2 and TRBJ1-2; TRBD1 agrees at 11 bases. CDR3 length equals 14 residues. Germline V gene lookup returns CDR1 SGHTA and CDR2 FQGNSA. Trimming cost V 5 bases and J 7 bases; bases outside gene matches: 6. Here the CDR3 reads CASSTGTGGLGYTF. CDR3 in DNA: TGTGCCAGCAGCACTGGGACAGGGGGACTTGGCTACACCTTC.

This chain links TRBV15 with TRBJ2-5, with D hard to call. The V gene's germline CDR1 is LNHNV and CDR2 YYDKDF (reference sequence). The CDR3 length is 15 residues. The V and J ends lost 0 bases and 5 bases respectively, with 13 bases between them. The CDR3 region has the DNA TGTGCCACCAGCAGAGAGGCTAGGAATGAGGAGACCCAGTACTTC. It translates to CATSREARNEETQYF. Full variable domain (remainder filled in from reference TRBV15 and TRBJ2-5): DAMVIQNPRYQVTQFGKPVTLSCSQTLNHNVMYWYQQKSSQAPKLLFHYYDKDFNNEADTPDNFQSRRPNTSFCFLDIRSPGLGDTAMYLCATSREARNEETQYFGPGTRLLVL.

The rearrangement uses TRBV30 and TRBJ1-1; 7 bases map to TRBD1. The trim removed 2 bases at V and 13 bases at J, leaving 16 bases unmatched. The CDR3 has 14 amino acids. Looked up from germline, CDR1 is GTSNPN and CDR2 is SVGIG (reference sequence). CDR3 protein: CAWSIGGSGGGGFF. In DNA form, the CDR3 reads TGTGCCTGGAGTATTGGGGGATCAGGGGGAGGAGGTTTCTTT.

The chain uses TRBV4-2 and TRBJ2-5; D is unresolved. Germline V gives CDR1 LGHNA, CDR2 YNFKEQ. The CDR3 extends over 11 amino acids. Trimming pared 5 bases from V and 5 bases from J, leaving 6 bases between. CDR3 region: CASSSRETQYF. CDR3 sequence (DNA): TGTGCCAGCAGCTCTAGGGAGACCCAGTACTTC.